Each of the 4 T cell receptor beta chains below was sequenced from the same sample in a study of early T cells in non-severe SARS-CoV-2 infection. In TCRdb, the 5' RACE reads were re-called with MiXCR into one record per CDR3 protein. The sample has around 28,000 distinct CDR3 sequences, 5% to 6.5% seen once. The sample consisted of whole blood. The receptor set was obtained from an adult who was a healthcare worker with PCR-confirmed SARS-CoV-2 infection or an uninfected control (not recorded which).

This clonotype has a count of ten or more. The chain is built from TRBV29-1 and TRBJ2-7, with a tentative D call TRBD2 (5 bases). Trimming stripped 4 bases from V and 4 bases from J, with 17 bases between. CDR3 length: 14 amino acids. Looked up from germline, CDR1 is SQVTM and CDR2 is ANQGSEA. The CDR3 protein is CSVATLSGRYEQYF. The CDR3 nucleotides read TGCAGCGTTGCTACTTTATCGGGAAGGTACGAGCAGTACTTC.

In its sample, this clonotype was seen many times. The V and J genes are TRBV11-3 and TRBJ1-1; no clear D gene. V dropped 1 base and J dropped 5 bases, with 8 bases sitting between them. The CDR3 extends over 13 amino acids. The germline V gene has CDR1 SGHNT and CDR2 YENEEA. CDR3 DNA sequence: TGTGCCAGCAGCTTAGGGGAGCCGACTGAAGCTTTCTTT. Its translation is CASSLGEPTEAFF.

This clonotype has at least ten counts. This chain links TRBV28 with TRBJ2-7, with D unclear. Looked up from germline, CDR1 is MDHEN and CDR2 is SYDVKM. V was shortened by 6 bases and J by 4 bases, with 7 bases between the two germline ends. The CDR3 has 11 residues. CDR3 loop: CASSSLYEQYF. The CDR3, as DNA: TGTGCCAGCAGCTCCCTTTACGAGCAGTACTTC.

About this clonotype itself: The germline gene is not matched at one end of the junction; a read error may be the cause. This CDR3 is CASSPRAHTRELFF. CDR3 DNA sequence: TGTGCCAGCTCACCCCGGGCCCACACCCGGGAGCTGTTTTTT. V gene TRBV18 combines with J gene TRBJ2-2; D unresolved. Germline V gives CDR1 KGHSH, CDR2 LQKENI. CDR3 size: 14 residues.